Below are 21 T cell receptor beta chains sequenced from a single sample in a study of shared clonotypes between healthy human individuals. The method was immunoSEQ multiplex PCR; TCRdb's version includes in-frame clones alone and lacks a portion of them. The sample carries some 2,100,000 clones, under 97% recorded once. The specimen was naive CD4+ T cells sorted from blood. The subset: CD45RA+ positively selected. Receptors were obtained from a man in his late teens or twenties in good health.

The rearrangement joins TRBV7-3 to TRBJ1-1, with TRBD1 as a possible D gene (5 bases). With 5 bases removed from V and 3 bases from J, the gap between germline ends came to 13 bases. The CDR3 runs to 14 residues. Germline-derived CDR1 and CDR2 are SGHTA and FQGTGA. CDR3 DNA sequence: TGTGCCAGCAGCCGCCAGGACATCTACACTGAAGCTTTCTTT. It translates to CASSRQDIYTEAFF.

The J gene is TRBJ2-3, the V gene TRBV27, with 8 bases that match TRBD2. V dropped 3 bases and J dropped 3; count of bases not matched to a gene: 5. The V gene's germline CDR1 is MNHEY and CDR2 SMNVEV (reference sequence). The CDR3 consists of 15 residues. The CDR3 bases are TGTGCCAGCAGTTTTTCCAGCGGGAGAACAGATACGCAGTATTTT. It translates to CASSFSSGRTDTQYF.

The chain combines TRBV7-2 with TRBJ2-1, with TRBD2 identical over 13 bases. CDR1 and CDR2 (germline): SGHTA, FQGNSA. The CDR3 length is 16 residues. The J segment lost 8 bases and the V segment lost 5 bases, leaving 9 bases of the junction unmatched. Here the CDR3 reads CASSHRLAGGADEQFF. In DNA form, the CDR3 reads TGTGCCAGCAGCCATCGACTAGCGGGAGGAGCGGATGAGCAGTTCTTC.

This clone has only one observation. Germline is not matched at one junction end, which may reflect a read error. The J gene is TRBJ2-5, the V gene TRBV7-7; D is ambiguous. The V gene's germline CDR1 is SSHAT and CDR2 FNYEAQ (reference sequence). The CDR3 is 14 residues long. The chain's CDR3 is CASSSHDTGETQYF. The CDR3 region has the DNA TGTGCTAGCAGCTCCCATGACACGGGTGAGACCCAGTACTTC. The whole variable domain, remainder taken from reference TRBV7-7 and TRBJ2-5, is GAGVSQSPRYKVTKRGQDVTLRCDPISSHATLYWYQQALGQGPEFLTYFNYEAQPDKSGLPSDRFSAERPEGSISTLTIQRTEQRDSAMYRCASSSHDTGETQYFGPGTRLLVL.

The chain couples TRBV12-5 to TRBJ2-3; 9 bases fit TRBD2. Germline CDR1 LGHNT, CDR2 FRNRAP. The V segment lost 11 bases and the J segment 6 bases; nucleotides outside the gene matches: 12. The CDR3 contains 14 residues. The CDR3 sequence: CAGLIAGVSDTQYF. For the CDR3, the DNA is TGTGCTGGACTAATAGCGGGGGTTTCTGATACGCAGTATTTT. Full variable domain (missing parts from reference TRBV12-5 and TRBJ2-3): DARVTQTPRHKVTEMGQEVTMRCQPILGHNTVFWYRQTMMQGLELLAYFRNRAPLDDSGMPKDRFSAEMPDATLATLKIQPSEPRDSAVYFCAGLIAGVSDTQYFGPGTRLTVL.

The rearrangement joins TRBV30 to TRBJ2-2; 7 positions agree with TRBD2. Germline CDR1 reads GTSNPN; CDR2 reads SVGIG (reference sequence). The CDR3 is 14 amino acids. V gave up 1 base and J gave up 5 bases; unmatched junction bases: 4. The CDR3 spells CAWSGGLLTGELFF. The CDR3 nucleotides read TGTGCCTGGAGTGGGGGACTACTTACCGGGGAGCTGTTTTTT.

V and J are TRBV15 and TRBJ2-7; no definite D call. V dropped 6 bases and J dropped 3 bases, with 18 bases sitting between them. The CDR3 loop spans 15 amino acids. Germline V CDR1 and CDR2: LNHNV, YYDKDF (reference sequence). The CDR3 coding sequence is TGTGCCACCAGGTCCCCGGGCGACTCCTACTACGAGCAGTACTTC. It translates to CATRSPGDSYYEQYF.

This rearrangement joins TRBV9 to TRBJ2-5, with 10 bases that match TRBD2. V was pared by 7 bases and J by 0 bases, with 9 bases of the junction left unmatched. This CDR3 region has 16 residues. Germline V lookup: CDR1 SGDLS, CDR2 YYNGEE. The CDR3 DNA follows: TGTGCCAGCCAGGCTAGCGGGAGTCCCAACCAAGAGACCCAGTACTTC. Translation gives CASQASGSPNQETQYF. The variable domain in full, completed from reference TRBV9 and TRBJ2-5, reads DSGVTQTPKHLITATGQRVTLRCSPRSGDLSVYWYQQSLDQGLQFLIQYYNGEERAKGNILERFSAQQFPDLHSELNLSSLELGDSALYFCASQASGSPNQETQYFGPGTRLLVL.

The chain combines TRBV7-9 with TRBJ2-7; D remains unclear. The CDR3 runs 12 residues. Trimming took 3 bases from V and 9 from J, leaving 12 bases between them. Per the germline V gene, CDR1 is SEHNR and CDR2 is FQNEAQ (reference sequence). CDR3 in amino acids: CASSFLEKRQYF. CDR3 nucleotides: TGTGCCAGCAGCTTTTTGGAGAAAAGGCAGTACTTC.

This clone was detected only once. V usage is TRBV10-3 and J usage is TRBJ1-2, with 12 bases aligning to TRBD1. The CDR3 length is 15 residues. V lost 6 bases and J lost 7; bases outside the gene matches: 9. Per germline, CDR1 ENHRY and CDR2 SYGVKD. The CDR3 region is CAISGRDRGRVGYTF. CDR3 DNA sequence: TGTGCCATCAGCGGCCGGGACAGGGGGCGTGTTGGCTACACCTTC.

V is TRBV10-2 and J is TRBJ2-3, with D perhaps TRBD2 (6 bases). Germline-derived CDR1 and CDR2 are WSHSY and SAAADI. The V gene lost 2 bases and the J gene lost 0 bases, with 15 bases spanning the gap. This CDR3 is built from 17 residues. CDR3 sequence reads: CASSEEVGEVSTDTQYF. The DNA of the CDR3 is TGCGCCAGCAGTGAGGAGGTGGGGGAGGTTAGCACAGATACGCAGTATTTT.

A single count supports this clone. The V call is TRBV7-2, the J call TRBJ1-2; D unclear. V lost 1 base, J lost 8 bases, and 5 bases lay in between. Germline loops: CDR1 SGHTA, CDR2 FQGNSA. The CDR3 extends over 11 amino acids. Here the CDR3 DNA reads TGTGCCAGCAGCTTAGTACCGGGCTACACCTTC. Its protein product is CASSLVPGYTF.

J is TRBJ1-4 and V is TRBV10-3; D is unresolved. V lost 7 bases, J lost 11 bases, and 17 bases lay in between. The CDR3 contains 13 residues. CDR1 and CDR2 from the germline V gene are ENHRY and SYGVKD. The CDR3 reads CAIKEPGRSKLFF. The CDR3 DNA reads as TGTGCCATCAAGGAGCCGGGAAGGAGTAAACTGTTTTTT.

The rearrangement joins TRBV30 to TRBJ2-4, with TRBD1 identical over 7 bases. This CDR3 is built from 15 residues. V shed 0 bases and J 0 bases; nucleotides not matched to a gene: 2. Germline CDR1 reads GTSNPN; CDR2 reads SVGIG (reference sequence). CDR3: CAWSVTGTAKNIQYF. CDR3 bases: TGTGCCTGGAGTGTGACAGGGACAGCCAAAAACATTCAGTACTTC.

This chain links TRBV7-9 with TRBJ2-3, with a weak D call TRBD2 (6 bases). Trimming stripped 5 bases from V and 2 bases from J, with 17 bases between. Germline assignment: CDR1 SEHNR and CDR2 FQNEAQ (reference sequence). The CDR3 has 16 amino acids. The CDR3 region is CASSTSWTTNTDTQYF. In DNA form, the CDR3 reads TGTGCCAGCAGCACATCATGGACTACAAACACAGATACGCAGTATTTT.

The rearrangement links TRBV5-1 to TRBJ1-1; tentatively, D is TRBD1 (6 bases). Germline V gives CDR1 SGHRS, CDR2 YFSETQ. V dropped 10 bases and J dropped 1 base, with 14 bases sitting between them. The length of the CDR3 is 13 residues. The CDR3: CALGGVENTEAFF. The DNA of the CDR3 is TGCGCCCTGGGGGGCGTTGAGAACACTGAAGCTTTCTTT.

CDR3 region: CASSFANTGELFF. CDR3 nucleotides: TGTGCCAGCAGCTTCGCGAACACCGGGGAGCTGTTTTTT. This sequence joins TRBV7-2 and TRBJ2-2, with D unresolved. V lost 3 bases to trimming and J lost 0 bases, with 2 bases between them. The CDR3 extends over 13 amino acids. Germline V gene sequence: CDR1 SGHTA, CDR2 FQGNSA. The whole variable domain, remainder taken from reference TRBV7-2 and TRBJ2-2, is GAGVSQSPSNKVTEKGKDVELRCDPISGHTALYWYRQSLGQGLEFLIYFQGNSAPDKSGLPSDRFSAERTGGSVSTLTIQRTQQEDSAVYLCASSFANTGELFFGEGSRLTVL.

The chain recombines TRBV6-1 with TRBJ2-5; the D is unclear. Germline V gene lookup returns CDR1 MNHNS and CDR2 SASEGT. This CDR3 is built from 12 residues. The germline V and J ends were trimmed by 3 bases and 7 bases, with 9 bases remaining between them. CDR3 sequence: CASSEGRVTQYF. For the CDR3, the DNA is TGTGCCAGCAGTGAGGGAAGGGTGACCCAGTACTTC.

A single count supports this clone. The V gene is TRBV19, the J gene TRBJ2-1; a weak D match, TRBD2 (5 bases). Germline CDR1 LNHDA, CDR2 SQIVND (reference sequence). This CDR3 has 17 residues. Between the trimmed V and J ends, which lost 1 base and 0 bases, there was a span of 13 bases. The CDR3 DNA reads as TGTGCCAGTAGTATAGGAGGACTCCTAAGCTCCTACAATGAGCAGTTCTTC. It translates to CASSIGGLLSSYNEQFF.

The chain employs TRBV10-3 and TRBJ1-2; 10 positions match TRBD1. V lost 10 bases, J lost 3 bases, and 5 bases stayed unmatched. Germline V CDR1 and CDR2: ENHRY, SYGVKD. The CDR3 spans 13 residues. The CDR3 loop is CATSTGGDYGYTF. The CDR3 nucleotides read TGTGCCACATCGACAGGGGGCGACTATGGCTACACCTTC.

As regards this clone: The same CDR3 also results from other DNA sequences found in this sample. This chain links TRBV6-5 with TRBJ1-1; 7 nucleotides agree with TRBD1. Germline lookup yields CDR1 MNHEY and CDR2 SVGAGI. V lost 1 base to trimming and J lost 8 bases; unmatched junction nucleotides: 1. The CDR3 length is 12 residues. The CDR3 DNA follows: TGTGCCAGCAGTTACTTGACAGGGGAAGCTTTCTTT. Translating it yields CASSYLTGEAFF.